The 5 T cell receptor beta chains given below trace back to one sample, sequenced in a study of blood T cell repertoires in COVID-19. Produced via immunoSEQ multiplex PCR; TCRdb's table is partial and in-frame only. Among approximately 330,000 clones, around 90% were seen once, and the ten largest hold around 0.97%. Sequences were obtained from peripheral blood. The receptors originated from a woman in her thirties or forties with COVID-19, enrolled during active disease.

The chain combines TRBV19 with TRBJ2-2; D gene uncertain. The CDR3 is 12 residues long. The germline gives CDR1 LNHDA, CDR2 SQIVND (reference sequence). Trimming stripped 3 bases from V and 5 bases from J, with 4 bases between. CDR3 sequence: CASSIRTGELFF. The CDR3, as DNA: TGTGCCAGTAGTATCCGTACCGGGGAGCTGTTTTTT.

The V and J genes are TRBV3-1 (or the pseudogene TRBV3-2) and TRBJ2-3, with TRBD2 matching 11 bases. The germline gives CDR1 LGHDT, CDR2 YNNKEL (reference sequence). The CDR3 totals 19 residues. Trimming at V came to 3 bases and at J to 2 bases, leaving 13 bases not matched to a gene. This chain's CDR3 is CASSQILAGGPITTDTQYF. The CDR3 nucleotides read TGTGCCAGCAGCCAGATCCTAGCGGGGGGACCTATTACCACAGATACGCAGTATTTT.

This chain joins TRBV7-8 and TRBJ2-2, with a weak D call TRBD2 (7 bases). V lost 3 bases and J lost 4, with 15 bases in between. Germline loops: CDR1 SGHVS, CDR2 FQNEAQ. The CDR3 is 16 residues long. CDR3 in amino acids: CASSLGGAGSTGELFF. The DNA for the CDR3 is TGTGCCAGCAGCTTGGGGGGGGCGGGAAGCACCGGGGAGCTGTTTTTT. The variable domain in full, with the rest retrieved from reference TRBV7-8 and TRBJ2-2, is GAGVSQSPRYKVAKRGQDVALRCDPISGHVSLFWYQQALGQGPEFLTYFQNEAQLDKSGLPSDRFFAERPEGSVSTLKIQRTQQEDSAVYLCASSLGGAGSTGELFFGEGSRLTVL.

V is TRBV7-9 and J is TRBJ1-4; D gene uncertain. V was clipped by 1 base and J by 7 bases, with 13 bases between them. Looked up from germline, CDR1 is SEHNR and CDR2 is FQNEAQ (reference sequence). The CDR3 has 15 amino acids. The CDR3: CASSLGRAGGEKLFF. CDR3 nucleotides: TGTGCCAGCAGCTTAGGGCGTGCGGGTGGTGAAAAACTGTTTTTT. The whole variable domain, filled in from reference TRBV7-9 and TRBJ1-4, reads DTGVSQNPRHKITKRGQNVTFRCDPISEHNRLYWYRQTLGQGPEFLTYFQNEAQLEKSRLLSDRFSAERPKGSFSTLEIQRTEQGDSAMYLCASSLGRAGGEKLFFGSGTQLSVL.

The genes are TRBV6-2 or TRBV6-3 and TRBJ2-1, with 11 bases identical to TRBD1. The CDR3 consists of 19 residues. The germline V gene encodes CDR1 MNHEY and CDR2 SVGEGT. Trimming cost V 4 bases and J 10 bases; bases outside gene matches: 21. The CDR3 sequence is CASSSFPWTGGDGPREQFF. CDR3 nucleotide sequence: TGTGCCAGCAGTTCGTTTCCATGGACAGGGGGCGATGGCCCCAGAGAGCAGTTCTTC.